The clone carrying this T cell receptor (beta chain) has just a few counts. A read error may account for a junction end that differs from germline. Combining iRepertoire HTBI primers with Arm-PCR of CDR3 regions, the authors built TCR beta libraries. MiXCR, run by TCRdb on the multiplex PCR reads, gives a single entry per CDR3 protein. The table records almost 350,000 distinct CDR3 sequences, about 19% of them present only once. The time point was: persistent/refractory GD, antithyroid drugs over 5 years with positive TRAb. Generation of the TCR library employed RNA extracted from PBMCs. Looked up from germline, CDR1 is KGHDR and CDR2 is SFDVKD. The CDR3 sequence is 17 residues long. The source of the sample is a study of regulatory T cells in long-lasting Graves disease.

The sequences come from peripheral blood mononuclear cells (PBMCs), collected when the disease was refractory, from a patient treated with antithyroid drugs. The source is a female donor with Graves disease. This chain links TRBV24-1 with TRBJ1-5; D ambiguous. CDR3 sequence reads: CATSGWLSEVSNQPQHF. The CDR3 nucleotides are TGTGCCACCAGTGGCTGGTTGTCCGAGGTAAGCAATCAACCCCAGCATTTT.